The 30 T cell receptor beta chains in this list originate from one sample, sequenced in a study of CD8 T cells in Susac syndrome. Random hexamers were used to reverse transcribe about 0.5 to 1 ug of RNA. MiXCR, applied by TCRdb to the immunoSEQ multiplex PCR reads, yields one record per CDR3 protein. This repertoire shows some 260,000 distinct CDR3 sequences, approximately 81% found once; its top ten account for about 0.11%. Sequencing was done on a sample of CD8+ T cells from PBMCs. These receptors were taken from a human donor with multiple sclerosis.

Only one count was recorded for this clonotype. This chain connects TRBV19 to TRBJ2-7; no reliable D call. Trimming removed 1 base from V and 6 bases from J, with 7 bases in between. In germline, CDR1 is LNHDA, CDR2 SQIVND (reference sequence). CDR3 length: 12 amino acids. The CDR3 loop is CASSIGPAEQYF. The CDR3 DNA reads as TGTGCCAGTAGTATAGGGCCAGCCGAGCAGTACTTC.

The V call is TRBV27, the J call TRBJ2-3; no clear D gene. The length of the CDR3 is 13 residues. CDR1 and CDR2 from the germline V gene are MNHEY and SMNVEV (reference sequence). V lost 2 bases and J lost 2, with 5 bases in between. CDR3 residues: CASSLGPTDTQYF. The CDR3 DNA reads as TGTGCCAGCAGTTTAGGGCCCACAGATACGCAGTATTTT.

The V and J genes are TRBV12-3 or TRBV12-4 and TRBJ2-7; no reliable D call. V gave up 4 bases and J gave up 4 bases, with 8 bases separating them. The CDR3 has 12 residues. The CDR3 bases are TGTGCCAGCAGTTCACTCGAATACGAGCAGTACTTC. The encoded protein is CASSSLEYEQYF.

The chain employs TRBV29-1 and TRBJ2-2, with D perhaps TRBD2 (6 bases). This CDR3 contains 12 residues. CDR1 and CDR2 (germline): SQVTM, ANQGSEA. V was trimmed by 7 bases and J by 3 bases, leaving 9 bases between them. The CDR3 coding sequence is TGCAGCGGGGACTTTGACACCGGGGAGCTGTTTTTT. Translating gives CSGDFDTGELFF.

This rearrangement joins TRBV12-5 to TRBJ1-5; D is undetermined. The length of the CDR3 is 16 residues. The germline V and J ends were trimmed by 1 base and 0 bases, with 10 bases remaining between them. The germline gives CDR1 LGHNT, CDR2 FRNRAP. CDR3 loop: CASGLGPLNSNQPQHF. The CDR3 DNA follows: TGTGCTAGTGGTTTGGGACCCCTGAATAGCAATCAGCCCCAGCATTTT.

This clonotype has a single count. This chain uses TRBV9 with TRBJ1-1; 9 positions match TRBD1. Losses at the gene ends were 2 bases for V and 2 bases for J; bases not matched to a gene: 4. Germline lookup yields CDR1 SGDLS and CDR2 YYNGEE. The CDR3 is 15 amino acids. The CDR3 spells CASSVTGGRNTEAFF. In DNA, the CDR3 is TGTGCCAGCAGCGTGACAGGGGGGCGAAACACTGAAGCTTTCTTT.

The V call is TRBV11-2, the J call TRBJ1-4; 9 bases fit TRBD1. Germline V gene sequence: CDR1 SGHAT, CDR2 FQNNGV. V gave up 8 bases and J gave up 7 bases; unmatched junction bases: 14. The CDR3 has 16 residues. CDR3 DNA: TGTGCCAGCGGAGATCCAACCGGGACAGGGCTTGAAAAACTGTTTTTT. Translated, it gives CASGDPTGTGLEKLFF.

V usage is TRBV27 and J usage is TRBJ1-5; D call uncertain. V gave up 7 bases and J gave up 4 bases, with 14 bases separating them. CDR1 is MNHEY, CDR2 SMNVEV, per germline (reference sequence). CDR3 size: 14 residues. CDR3 amino acids: CASMGSAWNQPQHF. As DNA, the CDR3 is TGTGCCAGCATGGGGAGCGCATGGAATCAGCCCCAGCATTTT.

This rearrangement joins TRBV9 to TRBJ1-5; D gene uncertain. CDR3 length: 13 amino acids. The ends were cut back, 4 bases at V and 4 bases at J, with 9 bases in the middle. CDR1 and CDR2 from the germline V gene are SGDLS and YYNGEE. CDR3 sequence: CASSINGNQPQHF. The CDR3 DNA is TGTGCCAGCAGCATCAACGGTAATCAGCCCCAGCATTTT.

Only a few counts were recorded for this clonotype. The chain carries TRBV20-1 and TRBJ2-7; 9 bases align to TRBD1. CDR1 and CDR2 from the germline V gene are DFQATT and SNEGSKA (reference sequence). This CDR3 contains 14 residues. The ends lost 3 bases at V and 2 bases at J; junction bases unmatched: 5. The CDR3 nucleotides read TGCAGTGCTAGTCGGGACAGGGTCACCTACGAGCAGTACTTC. It yields the protein CSASRDRVTYEQYF.

The DNA of the CDR3 is TGCGCCAGCAGCCAAGAACTAGCGGGTTTCACCGGGGAGCTGTTTTTT. It specifies CASSQELAGFTGELFF. The J gene is TRBJ2-2, the V gene TRBV4-1, with 9 bases that match TRBD2. V lost 0 bases to trimming and J lost 4 bases; unmatched junction nucleotides: 3. The CDR3 length is 16 residues. Germline V gene lookup returns CDR1 MGHRA and CDR2 YSYEKL.

The V gene is TRBV9, the J gene TRBJ2-3, with D hard to call. The CDR3 has 15 residues. The germline gives CDR1 SGDLS, CDR2 YYNGEE. V gave up 1 base and J gave up 0 bases, with 9 bases separating them. CDR3 amino acids: CASSVSGVSTDTQYF. CDR3 DNA sequence: TGTGCCAGCAGCGTAAGTGGAGTTAGCACAGATACGCAGTATTTT.

V and J are TRBV6-1 and TRBJ2-7; D possibly uses TRBD1 or TRBD2 (5 bases each). Germline CDR1 MNHNS, CDR2 SASEGT. The V end lost 8 bases, the J end lost 6 bases, and 20 bases lay between the germline ends. The CDR3 contains 14 residues. The chain's CDR3 is CASPLGSEGTEQYF. CDR3 DNA: TGTGCCAGCCCCCTGGGCTCGGAAGGGACCGAGCAGTACTTC.

The chain employs TRBV9 and TRBJ2-7; either TRBD1 or TRBD2 may fit D (5 bases each). The germline CDR1 and CDR2 sequences are SGDLS and YYNGEE. The V end lost 4 bases, the J end lost 5 bases, and 13 bases lay between the germline ends. This CDR3 is 13 amino acids long. CDR3 region: CASSPGRPNEQYF. CDR3 bases: TGTGCCAGCAGCCCGGGACGGCCCAACGAGCAGTACTTC. Drawing the rest from reference TRBV9 and TRBJ2-7, the complete variable domain is DSGVTQTPKHLITATGQRVTLRCSPRSGDLSVYWYQQSLDQGLQFLIQYYNGEERAKGNILERFSAQQFPDLHSELNLSSLELGDSALYFCASSPGRPNEQYFGPGTRLTVT.

The genes are TRBV29-1 and TRBJ1-1; D is unresolved. The V gene's germline CDR1 is SQVTM and CDR2 ANQGSEA. Trimming left V 8 bases short and J 11 bases short, with 15 bases between. This CDR3 comprises 10 residues. The CDR3 DNA is TGCAGCACTGAGGACGGGATTGCTTTCTTT. Its translation is CSTEDGIAFF.

The J gene is TRBJ2-1, the V gene TRBV20-1; 12 positions agree with TRBD2. The CDR3 loop spans 14 amino acids. Looked up from germline, CDR1 is DFQATT and CDR2 is SNEGSKA (reference sequence). V shed 2 bases, J shed 9 bases, and the junction held 5 bases outside the gene matches. The DNA of the CDR3 is TGCAGTGCTAGATTGCTAGCGGGAGGGAGTGAGCAGTTCTTC. Encoded protein: CSARLLAGGSEQFF.

This chain joins TRBV7-9 and TRBJ2-7; 7 positions match TRBD1. Looked up from germline, CDR1 is SEHNR and CDR2 is FQNEAQ (reference sequence). V dropped 4 bases and J dropped 4; count of bases not matched to a gene: 7. This CDR3 has 14 residues. CDR3 in DNA: TGTGCCAGCAGCTCCGGGACAGCAAAATACGAGCAGTACTTC. Protein product: CASSSGTAKYEQYF.

The genes are TRBV28 and TRBJ1-1; D gene uncertain. This CDR3 is 13 amino acids long. Germline-derived CDR1 and CDR2 are MDHEN and SYDVKM. Trimming shortened V by 7 bases and J by 5 bases, and 14 bases separated the two germline ends. This CDR3 is CASTTPGMTEAFF. The CDR3 DNA sequence: TGTGCCAGCACCACCCCGGGGATGACTGAAGCTTTCTTT. The full variable domain, rest sourced from reference TRBV28 and TRBJ1-1, is DVKVTQSSRYLVKRTGEKVFLECVQDMDHENMFWYRQDPGLGLRLIYFSYDVKMKEKGDIPEGYSVSREKKERFSLILESASTNQTSMYLCASTTPGMTEAFFGQGTRLTVV.

The rearrangement uses TRBV7-9 and TRBJ2-1; TRBD2 matches at 8 bases. CDR1 SEHNR and CDR2 FQNEAQ come from the germline V gene (reference sequence). Trimming removed 3 bases from V and 1 base from J; junction bases left unmatched: 8. This CDR3 spans 17 amino acids. The CDR3 region has the DNA TGTGCCAGCAGCTTTATCGGACTAGCAGTGTCCTACAATGAGCAGTTCTTC. Translation gives CASSFIGLAVSYNEQFF.

This rearrangement joins TRBV9 to TRBJ2-1; a weak D match, TRBD2 (7 bases). V dropped 0 bases and J dropped 9 bases, with 10 bases sitting between them. The CDR3 totals 13 residues. The V gene's germline CDR1 is SGDLS and CDR2 YYNGEE. The CDR3, as DNA: TGTGCCAGCAGCGTAGGAGGGGGGGGTGAGCAGTTCTTC. Protein: CASSVGGGGEQFF. Using reference TRBV9 and TRBJ2-1 for the parts outside the CDR3, the full variable domain is DSGVTQTPKHLITATGQRVTLRCSPRSGDLSVYWYQQSLDQGLQFLIQYYNGEERAKGNILERFSAQQFPDLHSELNLSSLELGDSALYFCASSVGGGGEQFFGPGTRLTVL.

In its sample, this clonotype was seen a few times. CDR3 coding DNA: TGTGCCAGCAGTGATACCTTGCAGAGCTCCTACGAGCAGTACTTC. This sequence encodes CASSDTLQSSYEQYF. The V call is TRBV6-1, the J call TRBJ2-7; D is undetermined. The CDR3 loop spans 15 amino acids. The V end was cut by 3 bases, the J end by 0 bases, with 12 bases between. In germline, CDR1 is MNHNS, CDR2 SASEGT.

The J gene is TRBJ1-1, the V gene TRBV5-5, with a possible D match to TRBD1 (6 bases). This CDR3 has 15 residues. Trimming took off 0 bases at V and 0 bases at J, with 9 bases between the two ends. Germline lookup yields CDR1 SGHKS and CDR2 YYEKEE (reference sequence). CDR3 DNA sequence: TGTGCCAGCAGCTTGGGCAGGGACATGAACACTGAAGCTTTCTTT. It translates to CASSLGRDMNTEAFF.

This clonotype turned up a few times. The chain links TRBV6-1 to TRBJ1-2, with D perhaps TRBD1 (5 bases). Germline V lookup: CDR1 MNHNS, CDR2 SASEGT. The CDR3 consists of 14 residues. Trimming left V 3 bases short and J 1 base short, with 9 bases between. CDR3 in DNA: TGTGCCAGCAGTGACAGGGTAGATAACTATGGCTACACCTTC. Its protein product is CASSDRVDNYGYTF.

To note about this clonotype: The junction departs from the called germline gene at one end, perhaps through a read error. J is TRBJ2-7 and V is TRBV6-1; tentative D call: TRBD1 (5 bases). Germline V CDR1 and CDR2: MNHNS, SASEGT. CDR3 size: 16 residues. CDR3 DNA sequence: TGTACCAGCAGCCCTAAGAAGGGGCGCGAGTCCTACGAGCAGTACTTC. This encodes CTSSPKKGRESYEQYF.

The chain is built from TRBV25-1 and TRBJ2-1; 9 nucleotides align to TRBD1. This CDR3 has 15 residues. Per the germline V gene, CDR1 is MGHDK and CDR2 is SYGVNS. V trimming: 3 bases; J trimming: 3 bases; junction bases outside the gene matches: 3. The CDR3 is CASSEGTGRYNEQFF. The CDR3 DNA is TGTGCCAGCAGTGAGGGGACAGGGCGCTACAATGAGCAGTTCTTC.

The gene calls are TRBV11-2 and TRBJ2-1; 14 nucleotides align to TRBD2. CDR1 SGHAT and CDR2 FQNNGV come from the germline V gene. The junction had 7 bases not matched to a gene; V was cut back by 8 bases and J by 4 bases. This CDR3 region has 16 residues. CDR3 amino acids: CASRTSGRPPYNEQFF. CDR3 bases: TGTGCCAGCCGGACTAGCGGGAGGCCGCCTTACAATGAGCAGTTCTTC.

This chain joins TRBV5-5 and TRBJ2-2; unclear D gene. V dropped 3 bases and J dropped 5 bases, with 14 bases sitting between them. The germline gives CDR1 SGHKS, CDR2 YYEKEE (reference sequence). The CDR3 has 15 amino acids. The CDR3 loop reads CASSSRFHATGELFF. The CDR3 region has the DNA TGTGCCAGCAGCTCCCGATTTCACGCAACCGGGGAGCTGTTTTTT.

This chain connects TRBV28 to TRBJ2-7; 8 nucleotides match TRBD2. The CDR3 consists of 14 residues. The V segment lost 10 bases and the J segment 1 base; nucleotides outside the gene matches: 9. The germline V gene has CDR1 MDHEN and CDR2 SYDVKM. The CDR3 reads CATSKREISYEQYF. The CDR3 coding sequence is TGTGCCACTTCAAAGCGGGAGATTTCCTACGAGCAGTACTTC.

The V and J genes are TRBV27 and TRBJ2-1; 7 nucleotides line up with TRBD1. Germline-derived CDR1 and CDR2 are MNHEY and SMNVEV (reference sequence). Germline trimming cut 4 bases from V and 8 bases from J; bases unmatched to any gene: 14. The CDR3 runs 16 residues. CDR3 sequence (DNA): TGTGCCAGCAGTTCCTCAATGGGGACAGTATCGTATGAGCAGTTCTTC. The encoded protein is CASSSSMGTVSYEQFF.

The CDR3 here is CASRDRGLRDEQYF. Written as DNA, the CDR3 is TGTGCCAGCAGGGACAGGGGGCTCCGGGACGAGCAGTACTTC. The chain joins TRBV25-1 to TRBJ2-7; TRBD1 agrees at 11 bases. The CDR3 is made up of 14 amino acids. Per germline, CDR1 MGHDK and CDR2 SYGVNS. V shed 6 bases, J shed 5 bases, and the junction held 6 bases outside the gene matches.